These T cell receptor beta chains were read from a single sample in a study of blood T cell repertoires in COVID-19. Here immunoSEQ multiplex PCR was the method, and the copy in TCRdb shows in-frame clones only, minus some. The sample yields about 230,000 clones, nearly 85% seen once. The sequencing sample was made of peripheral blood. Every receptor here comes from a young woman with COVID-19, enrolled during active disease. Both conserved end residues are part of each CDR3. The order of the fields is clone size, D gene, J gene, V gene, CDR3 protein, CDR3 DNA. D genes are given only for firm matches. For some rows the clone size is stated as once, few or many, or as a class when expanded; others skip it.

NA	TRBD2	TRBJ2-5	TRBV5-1	CASSLGLAGVETQYF	TGCGCCAGCAGCTTGGGACTAGCGGGAGTGGAGACCCAGTACTTC
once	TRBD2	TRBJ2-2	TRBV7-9	CASSFDKSSGNTGELFF	TGTGCCAGCAGCTTCGACAAATCTAGCGGAAACACCGGGGAGCTGTTTTTT
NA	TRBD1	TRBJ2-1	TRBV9	CASSVARGQGYNEQFF	TGTGCCAGCAGCGTAGCCCGGGGACAGGGGTACAATGAGCAGTTCTTC
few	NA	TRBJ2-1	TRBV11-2	CASSWGRGSGEQFF	TGTGCCAGCAGTTGGGGTAGGGGCTCAGGTGAGCAGTTCTTC
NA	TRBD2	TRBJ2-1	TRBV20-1	CSASPTSGDHNEQFF	TGCAGTGCTAGTCCCACTAGCGGGGACCACAATGAGCAGTTCTTC
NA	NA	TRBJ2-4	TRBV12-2	CASRASGEGGKNIQYF	TGTGCAAGTCGCGCTAGCGGGGAAGGGGGCAAAAACATTCAGTACTTC
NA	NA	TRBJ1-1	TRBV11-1	CASSLAAGVGTEAFF	TGTGCCAGCAGCTTAGCGGCCGGGGTGGGCACTGAAGCTTTCTTT
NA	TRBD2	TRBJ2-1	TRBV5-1	CASSFLAGGPIQFF	TGCGCCAGCAGCTTCCTAGCGGGAGGGCCCATTCAGTTCTTC
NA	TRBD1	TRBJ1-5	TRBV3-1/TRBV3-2	CASSQGQGLPSLGRHQPQHF	TGTGCCAGCAGCCAAGGACAGGGGTTGCCCTCCCTCGGTCGCCATCAGCCCCAGCATTTT
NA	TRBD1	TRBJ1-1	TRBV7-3	CASSQTRQGRPFF	TGTGCCAGCAGCCAAACAAGACAGGGCCGCCCTTTCTTT
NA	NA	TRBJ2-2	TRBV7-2	CASSLGTLTNTGELFF	TGTGCCAGCAGCTTAGGGACACTTACGAACACCGGGGAGCTGTTTTTT
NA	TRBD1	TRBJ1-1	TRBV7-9	CASSLTRQGIITEAFF	TGTGCCAGCAGCCTGACTCGACAGGGTATCATAACTGAAGCTTTCTTT
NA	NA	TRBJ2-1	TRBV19	CASSIEHSRPNEQFF	TGTGCCAGTAGTATTGAGCACTCACGCCCCAATGAGCAGTTCTTC
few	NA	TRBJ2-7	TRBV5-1	CASSPGSFYEQYF	TGCGCCAGCAGCCCAGGGTCTTTCTACGAGCAGTACTTC
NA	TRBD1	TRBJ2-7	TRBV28	CASSLHRDRAGEQYF	TGTGCCAGCAGTTTGCACCGGGACAGGGCGGGTGAGCAGTACTTC
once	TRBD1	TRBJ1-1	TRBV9	CASSVGIRGRDTEAFF	TGTGCCAGCAGCGTAGGAATCAGGGGGCGGGACACTGAAGCTTTCTTT
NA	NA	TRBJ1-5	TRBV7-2	CASSPSVGQPQHF	TGTGCCAGCAGCCCCAGCGTAGGACAGCCCCAGCATTTT
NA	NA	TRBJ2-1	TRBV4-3	CASSQGVPGGLRDEQFF	TGCGCCAGCAGCCAAGGTGTCCCGGGGGGCCTTAGGGATGAGCAGTTCTTC
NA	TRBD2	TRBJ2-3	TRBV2	CASSAVAGAGDTQYF	TGTGCCAGCAGCGCCGTAGCGGGGGCCGGGGATACGCAGTATTTT
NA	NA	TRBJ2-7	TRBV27	CASSDLASYEQYF	TGTGCCAGCAGCGATCTAGCCTCCTACGAGCAGTACTTC
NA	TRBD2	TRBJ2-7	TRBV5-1	CASSQGLAGGREQYF	TGCGCCAGCAGCCAAGGACTAGCGGGAGGTCGCGAGCAGTACTTC
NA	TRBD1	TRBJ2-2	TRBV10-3	CAIRGQGVDPLHTGELFF	TGTGCCATCAGGGGACAGGGAGTAGATCCTTTACACACCGGGGAGCTGTTTTTT
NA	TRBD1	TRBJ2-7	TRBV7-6	CASSSRTGPYEQYF	TGTGCCAGCAGCTCCCGGACAGGCCCCTACGAGCAGTACTTC
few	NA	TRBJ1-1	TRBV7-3	CASSLRANTEAFF	TGTGCCAGCAGCTTAAGGGCGAACACTGAAGCTTTCTTT
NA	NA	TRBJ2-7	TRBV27	CASRIAGEGFGEQYF	TGTGCCAGCAGGATCGCAGGGGAGGGTTTTGGGGAGCAGTACTTC
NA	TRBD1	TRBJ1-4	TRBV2	CASRASVQGGFNEKLFF	TGTGCCAGCAGGGCCAGTGTCCAGGGGGGATTTAATGAAAAACTGTTTTTT
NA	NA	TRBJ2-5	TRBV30	CAWSLIGLSGVRTQYF	TGTGCCTGGAGTCTGATTGGACTAAGCGGCGTGAGGACCCAGTACTTC
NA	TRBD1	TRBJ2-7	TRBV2	CASSPGQNYYEQYF	TGTGCCAGCAGTCCGGGACAGAACTACTACGAGCAGTACTTC
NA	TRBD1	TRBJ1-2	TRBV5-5	CASSLVAGGNGYTF	TGTGCCAGCAGCTTGGTTGCAGGGGGCAATGGCTACACCTTC
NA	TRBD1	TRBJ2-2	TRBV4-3	CASSHPTHGQGTNTGELFF	TGCGCCAGCAGCCACCCCACCCATGGACAGGGAACGAACACCGGGGAGCTGTTTTTT
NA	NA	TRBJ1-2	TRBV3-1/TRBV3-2	CASSPLTGSGYYGYTF	TGTGCCAGCAGCCCCCTCACAGGGTCGGGGTACTATGGCTACACCTTC
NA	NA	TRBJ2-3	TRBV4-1	CASSQVYIDTQYF	TGCGCCAGCAGCCAAGTTTACATAGATACGCAGTATTTT